These 18 T cell receptor beta chains came from one sample sequenced in a study of blood T cell repertoires in COVID-19. Libraries were prepared by immunoSEQ multiplex PCR; TCRdb keeps only in-frame clonotypes and omits some of them. Of about 330,000 clones in the sample, 85% were seen once. The specimen sequenced was peripheral blood. The receptors derive from a human donor in a cohort sampled during active COVID-19.

The chain couples TRBV7-2 to TRBJ1-5, with D unresolved. The germline V gene encodes CDR1 SGHTA and CDR2 FQGNSA. The CDR3 loop spans 13 amino acids. V was trimmed by 5 bases and J by 8 bases, leaving 13 bases between them. The CDR3 protein is CASSRSIVEPQHF. In nucleotides, the CDR3 is TGTGCCAGCAGCCGATCTATCGTGGAGCCCCAGCATTTT.

V is TRBV29-1 and J is TRBJ2-3; possibly TRBD1 for D (5 bases). Germline CDR1 SQVTM, CDR2 ANQGSEA. The length of the CDR3 is 13 residues. Trimming cost V 5 bases and J 3 bases, with 12 bases left between them. The CDR3 nucleotides are TGCAGCGTTACAAGGGGCGCGACAGATACGCAGTATTTT. Translated, it gives CSVTRGATDTQYF.

This chain joins TRBV14 and TRBJ1-2; D is perhaps TRBD1 (5 bases). V lost 5 bases, J lost 7 bases, and 17 bases lay in between. The CDR3 contains 14 residues. The germline gives CDR1 SGHDN, CDR2 FVKESK. This chain's CDR3 is CASSARRGIGGYTF. The CDR3 nucleotides are TGTGCCAGCAGCGCAAGGAGGGGTATCGGTGGCTACACCTTC.

The table lists this clone with a count of one. This chain links TRBV12-3 or TRBV12-4 with TRBJ1-1; D is unresolved. Trimming left V 4 bases short and J 1 base short, with 7 bases between. This CDR3 is built from 13 residues. CDR3 DNA: TGTGCCAGCAGTTGGTCCAGGAACACTGAAGCTTTCTTT. It yields the protein CASSWSRNTEAFF.

The genes are TRBV6-6 and TRBJ2-1; 8 nucleotides agree with TRBD2. The CDR3 runs 15 residues. Losses at the gene ends were 8 bases for V and 7 bases for J; bases not matched to a gene: 13. Germline CDR1 and CDR2: MNHNY and SVGAGI (reference sequence). Written as DNA, the CDR3 is TGTGCCAGCTCGTGGATCTCGGGGGGGGTAAATGAGCAGTTCTTC. It translates to CASSWISGGVNEQFF.

This rearrangement joins TRBV10-3 to TRBJ1-1; TRBD1 agrees at 7 bases. The V and J ends lost 3 bases and 2 bases, in that order; junction bases with no gene match: 6. Germline V gene data show CDR1 as ENHRY and CDR2 as SYGVKD. The CDR3 is 15 amino acids. The CDR3 bases are TGTGCCATCAGTGATCAGGGGGGTTTAAACACTGAAGCTTTCTTT. Translated, it gives CAISDQGGLNTEAFF.

This chain uses TRBV5-4 with TRBJ1-3, with TRBD1 matching 8 bases. Per the germline V gene, CDR1 is SGHNT and CDR2 is YYREEE (reference sequence). This CDR3 spans 15 amino acids. The J segment lost 4 bases and the V segment lost 4 bases, leaving 7 bases of the junction unmatched. The CDR3 DNA is TGTGCCAGCAGCCAGGACAGGGCCTTCGGAAACACCATATATTTT. Its protein product is CASSQDRAFGNTIYF.

The V and J genes are TRBV5-1 and TRBJ2-1; the D gene is possibly TRBD2 (5 bases). Germline CDR1 and CDR2: SGHRS and YFSETQ. The ends were cut back, 2 bases at V and 3 bases at J, with 9 bases in the middle. The CDR3 is 14 residues long. The CDR3, as DNA: TGCGCCAGCAGCTTCCGGGAATACTACAATGAGCAGTTCTTC. Translating gives CASSFREYYNEQFF.

CDR3 region: CASLSWGLEADTQYF. The CDR3, as DNA: TGTGCCAGCCTCTCCTGGGGACTAGAGGCAGATACGCAGTATTTT. The chain combines TRBV2 with TRBJ2-3; 8 nucleotides match TRBD2. The J segment lost 4 bases and the V segment lost 8 bases, leaving 11 bases of the junction unmatched. The CDR3 is 15 residues long. Germline CDR1 is SNHLY and CDR2 is FYNNEI. Combining the CDR3 with reference TRBV2 and TRBJ2-3 gives the whole variable domain EPEVTQTPSHQVTQMGQEVILRCVPISNHLYFYWYRQILGQKVEFLVSFYNNEISEKSEIFDDQFSVERPDGSNFTLKIRSTKLEDSAMYFCASLSWGLEADTQYFGPGTRLTVL.

This clone showed up just a few times. This sequence joins TRBV11-3 and TRBJ2-1, with 9 nucleotides matching TRBD1. This CDR3 is 16 amino acids long. V trimming: 1 base; J trimming: 6 bases; junction bases outside the gene matches: 7. The germline gives CDR1 SGHNT, CDR2 YENEEA. CDR3 sequence: CASSLGGTGITNEQFF. CDR3 in DNA: TGTGCCAGCAGCTTAGGTGGGACAGGGATTACCAATGAGCAGTTCTTC.

The CDR3 protein is CASRRQGADTQYF. The CDR3 region has the DNA TGTGCCAGCAGAAGACAGGGGGCAGATACGCAGTATTTT. J is TRBJ2-3 and V is TRBV6-5; 9 bases map to TRBD1. V gave up 6 bases and J gave up 4 bases; unmatched junction bases: 2. Germline V gene lookup returns CDR1 MNHEY and CDR2 SVGAGI. The CDR3 extends over 13 amino acids.

This chain connects TRBV28 to TRBJ2-1; D gene uncertain. V gave up 6 bases and J gave up 0 bases, with 3 bases separating them. The CDR3 runs to 12 residues. Germline CDR1 is MDHEN and CDR2 is SYDVKM. CDR3 loop: CASRSSYNEQFF. In DNA form, the CDR3 reads TGTGCCAGCAGGAGCTCCTACAATGAGCAGTTCTTC.

This clone was counted once. One junction end does not reproduce the germline sequence, and a read error may be involved. The chain uses TRBV18 and TRBJ2-7; the D gene is possibly TRBD1 (5 bases). Germline V gives CDR1 KGHSH, CDR2 LQKENI. The CDR3 contains 14 residues. Here the CDR3 DNA reads TGTGCCAGCTCATCACCCGTGGGGCCCTACGAGCAGTACTTC. It translates to CASSSPVGPYEQYF.

This clone showed up just a few times. This sequence joins TRBV4-1 and TRBJ2-7, with TRBD1 identical over 8 bases. V shed 1 base, J shed 3 bases, and the junction held 5 bases outside the gene matches. Looked up from germline, CDR1 is MGHRA and CDR2 is YSYEKL. This CDR3 region has 15 residues. CDR3 protein: CASSQVPGGFYEQYF. The DNA for the CDR3 is TGCGCCAGCAGCCAAGTCCCAGGGGGCTTCTACGAGCAGTACTTC.

This clone has only a few counts. This rearrangement joins TRBV4-2 to TRBJ2-6; D gene ambiguous. This CDR3 is built from 15 residues. V dropped 0 bases and J dropped 2 bases, with 5 bases sitting between them. From germline, CDR1 is LGHNA and CDR2 YNFKEQ. The CDR3 protein is CASSQEGAGANVLTF. The CDR3 nucleotides are TGTGCCAGCAGCCAAGAGGGCGCTGGGGCCAACGTCCTGACTTTC.

The chain recombines TRBV3-1 (or the pseudogene TRBV3-2) with TRBJ2-3; D possibly corresponds to TRBD1 (5 bases). Trimming removed 3 bases at V and 5 bases at J, with 12 bases between. Germline lookup yields CDR1 LGHDT and CDR2 YNNKEL (reference sequence). This CDR3 comprises 14 residues. CDR3 nucleotide sequence: TGTGCCAGCAGCCAGGCCCTCAGGGTAGATACGCAGTATTTT. Its protein is CASSQALRVDTQYF.

The gene calls are TRBV7-2 and TRBJ1-4; TRBD1 agrees at 9 bases. Germline CDR1 reads SGHTA; CDR2 reads FQGNSA. Unmatched junction bases numbered 9, after V lost 5 bases and J lost 8 bases. The length of the CDR3 is 15 residues. CDR3 amino acids: CASSPTGTGYEKLFF. The CDR3 region has the DNA TGTGCCAGCAGCCCGACCGGGACAGGGTACGAAAAACTGTTTTTT.

The CDR3 DNA follows: TGTGCCACCTATCCGGACAGGGAAAACATTCAGTACTTC. Amino acids: CATYPDRENIQYF. The chain links TRBV6-5 to TRBJ2-4; 8 bases fit TRBD1. This CDR3 has 13 amino acids. V lost 10 bases, J lost 5 bases, and 7 bases stayed unmatched. Germline assignment: CDR1 MNHEY and CDR2 SVGAGI.